Each of the 30 T cell receptor beta chains below was sequenced from the same sample in a study of molecular identifiers for immune sequencing clone quantification. TCRdb itself ran the PCR reads through MiXCR, one entry per CDR3 protein. The table lists some 320,000 distinct CDR3 sequences, about a fifth of them singletons. The sequenced material came from naive CD8+ T cells from blood, with Jurkat cell RNA spiked in. Subset noted: FACS-sorted CD8+CD4-CCR7+CD45RA+ naive T cells. These receptors all stem from a human donor in good health. Some libraries in this study had Jurkat cell RNA spiked in.

A single count supports this clonotype. A much larger clone lies one base from this, so it may be a read error. The chain joins TRBV7-9 to TRBJ2-7; maybe TRBD1 (6 bases). The CDR3 spans 14 residues. The germline CDR1 and CDR2 sequences are SEHNR and FQNEAQ (reference sequence). The CDR3 loop is CASSAEDSSCEQYF. The CDR3 DNA sequence: TGTGCCAGCAGCGCAGAGGACAGCTCCTGCGAGCAGTACTTC.

This clonotype showed up many times. The rearrangement uses TRBV4-3 and TRBJ2-7, with 12 nucleotides matching TRBD1. Trimming at V came to 0 bases and at J to 7 bases, leaving 1 base not matched to a gene. The CDR3 runs to 14 residues. Germline V lookup: CDR1 LGHNA, CDR2 YSLEER. The CDR3 bases are TGCGCCAGCAGCCAAGAGGGACAGGGGGCAGAGCAGTACTTC. As protein: CASSQEGQGAEQYF.

This clonotype appeared many times. The chain employs TRBV2 and TRBJ1-2; TRBD1 is a possible D gene (6 bases). Trimming removed 8 bases at V and 4 bases at J, with 14 bases between. The CDR3 length is 13 residues. The germline gives CDR1 SNHLY, CDR2 FYNNEI. CDR3 in DNA: TGTGCCAGCTACGGACAGTCGATCTATGGCTACACCTTC. Translation: CASYGQSIYGYTF. The complete variable domain, with remaining parts taken from reference TRBV2 and TRBJ1-2, reads EPEVTQTPSHQVTQMGQEVILRCVPISNHLYFYWYRQILGQKVEFLVSFYNNEISEKSEIFDDQFSVERPDGSNFTLKIRSTKLEDSAMYFCASYGQSIYGYTFGSGTRLTVV.

As regards this clonotype: It may be a read error: a sequence one base away is much more abundant. The V gene is TRBV7-9, the J gene TRBJ1-5; possibly TRBD1 for D (5 bases). The CDR3 length is 13 residues. Germline loops: CDR1 SEHNR, CDR2 FQNEAQ (reference sequence). CDR3 coding DNA: TGTGCCAGCAGCTTAGGGGGGGTTCAGCCCCAGCGTTTT. Translation gives CASSLGGVQPQRF. Variable domain in full (rest from reference TRBV7-9 and TRBJ1-5): DTGVSQNPRHKITKRGQNVTFRCDPISEHNRLYWYRQTLGQGPEFLTYFQNEAQLEKSRLLSDRFSAERPKGSFSTLEIQRTEQGDSAMYLCASSLGGVQPQRFGDGTRLSIL.

As concerns this clonotype: A single base separates this from a much larger clone, so it may be a read error. Without the conserved terminal phenylalanine or tryptophan, this CDR3 likely stems from a read error. The CDR3 here is CASSFDTYTEAFL. CDR3 nucleotides: TGTGCCAGCAGCTTTGACACTTACACTGAAGCTTTCCTT. This chain joins TRBV7-2 and TRBJ1-1; no firm D call. The V gene's germline CDR1 is SGHTA and CDR2 FQGNSA. V dropped 3 bases and J dropped 3 bases, with 8 bases sitting between them. The CDR3 length is 13 residues.

This clonotype was seen a handful of times. This sequence joins TRBV4-3 and TRBJ1-6, with D unresolved. The germline V and J ends were trimmed by 3 bases and 0 bases, with 12 bases remaining between them. CDR1 LGHNA and CDR2 YSLEER come from the germline V gene. The CDR3 covers 17 residues. For the CDR3, the DNA is TGCGCCAGCAGCCAGACCGGGAGTGCCTCCTATAATTCACCCCTCCACTTT. It specifies CASSQTGSASYNSPLHF.

V and J are TRBV7-9 and TRBJ2-5; D gene unclear. Germline CDR1 reads SEHNR; CDR2 reads FQNEAQ (reference sequence). The CDR3 is made up of 13 amino acids. The ends were cut back, 10 bases at V and 3 bases at J, with 15 bases in the middle. CDR3 coding DNA: TGTGCCACCGACCCCCCCGATGAAGAGACCCAGTACTTC. Translation: CATDPPDEETQYF.

This clonotype was picked up many times. V usage is TRBV7-6 and J usage is TRBJ1-1; 7 nucleotides match TRBD1. Germline-derived CDR1 and CDR2 are SGHVS and FNYEAQ. J lost 4 bases, V lost 5 bases, and 4 bases had no gene match. The CDR3 contains 13 residues. CDR3 DNA sequence: TGTGCCAGCAGCCGGGACAGCTTCACTGAAGCTTTCTTT. Translation: CASSRDSFTEAFF.

The count of this clonotype is one. This sequence may be a read error, since a much larger clone differs from it by one base. It is likely a read error, because the conserved phenylalanine at the end of the CDR3 is missing. The chain links TRBV2 to TRBJ1-4, with TRBD1 matching 7 bases. The CDR3 sequence is 14 residues long. Germline V gene lookup returns CDR1 SNHLY and CDR2 FYNNEI. The ends lost 8 bases at V and 4 bases at J; junction bases unmatched: 7. The CDR3 sequence: CASLRQGDNEKLFS. The CDR3 bases are TGTGCCAGCCTAAGACAGGGCGATAATGAAAAACTGTTTTCT.

This clonotype was observed at least ten times. V gene TRBV6-5 combines with J gene TRBJ2-7; a possible D gene is TRBD2 (5 bases). This CDR3 has 14 residues. Trimming pared 2 bases from V and 5 bases from J, leaving 13 bases between. Germline CDR1 MNHEY, CDR2 SVGAGI. Here the CDR3 reads CASSYGEGANEQYF. CDR3 nucleotides: TGTGCCAGCAGTTACGGTGAGGGAGCCAACGAGCAGTACTTC.

As to this clonotype: This may be a read error, as it is one base from a much larger clone. This rearrangement joins TRBV30 to TRBJ2-5; D possibly corresponds to TRBD1 (5 bases). V lost 1 base to trimming and J lost 6 bases, with 12 bases between them. CDR1 is GTSNPN, CDR2 SVGIG, per germline (reference sequence). The CDR3 contains 13 residues. In DNA, the CDR3 is TGTGCCTGGAGTGCCCAGGGCGCGCAGACCCAGTACTTC. It encodes CAWSAQGAQTQYF.

This clonotype was observed at least ten times. The gene calls are TRBV6-2 or TRBV6-3 and TRBJ2-7, with D maybe TRBD1 (6 bases). Between the trimmed V and J ends, which lost 5 bases and 5 bases, there was a span of 7 bases. Germline-derived CDR1 and CDR2 are MNHEY and SVGEGT. The CDR3 is 11 residues long. The CDR3 nucleotides are TGTGCCAGCAGTCGGACAGACGAGCAGTACTTC. Amino acids: CASSRTDEQYF.

The chain uses TRBV10-3 and TRBJ1-2; 7 bases fit TRBD1. CDR1 is ENHRY and CDR2 is SYGVKD in the germline V gene. Unmatched junction bases numbered 8, after V lost 4 bases and J lost 6 bases. The CDR3 spans 14 residues. As DNA, the CDR3 is TGTGCCATCAGTGGGGACAGTATTAGTAATGGCTACACCTTC. Translated, it gives CAISGDSISNGYTF.

On this clonotype: A much larger clone differs by one base, so this may be a read error. This chain uses TRBV20-1 with TRBJ1-2; TRBD1 might be the D (5 bases). Germline loops: CDR1 DFQATT, CDR2 SNEGSKA (reference sequence). The CDR3 totals 11 residues. The CDR3 reads CSAIDSYGCTF. The CDR3 DNA is TGCAGTGCTATTGACAGTTATGGCTGCACCTTC.

This clonotype was recorded a few times. The V and J genes are TRBV3-1 and TRBJ2-3, with 9 positions matching TRBD2. Trimming at V came to 0 bases and at J to 2 bases, leaving 6 bases not matched to a gene. The CDR3 is 17 residues long. CDR1 and CDR2 from the germline V gene are LGHDT and YNNKEL (reference sequence). CDR3 amino acids: CASSQDPSGGSTDTQYF. In DNA form, the CDR3 reads TGTGCCAGCAGCCAAGATCCCAGCGGGGGGTCCACAGATACGCAGTATTTT.

This clonotype was picked up many times. The chain has TRBV5-8 and TRBJ1-3; TRBD1 matches 8 bases. The germline V gene encodes CDR1 SGHTS and CDR2 YDEGEE. This CDR3 region has 16 residues. V gave up 4 bases and J gave up 0 bases; unmatched junction bases: 6. CDR3: CASSLGQGSSGNTIYF. As DNA, the CDR3 is TGTGCCAGCAGCCTCGGACAGGGAAGCTCTGGAAACACCATATATTTT.

CDR3 amino acids: CASSQDFGTGGTDTQYF. The CDR3 region has the DNA TGTGCCAGCAGCCAAGATTTTGGGACAGGGGGCACAGATACGCAGTATTTT. V gene TRBV3-1 combines with J gene TRBJ2-3; TRBD1 matches 10 bases. CDR1 LGHDT and CDR2 YNNKEL come from the germline V gene (reference sequence). Trimming at V came to 0 bases and at J to 1 base, leaving 4 bases not matched to a gene. The CDR3 is 17 amino acids.

As concerns this clonotype: It may be a read error: a sequence one base away is much more abundant. The V call is TRBV7-9, the J call TRBJ1-5; D may be TRBD1 (6 bases). This CDR3 is built from 15 residues. The V gene's germline CDR1 is SEHNR and CDR2 FQNEAQ (reference sequence). CDR3 region: CASSLGGRGNRPQHF. In DNA form, the CDR3 reads TGTGCCAGCAGCTTAGGAGGCAGGGGCAATCGGCCCCAGCATTTT.

This clonotype was recorded many times. The CDR3 coding sequence is TGTGCCAGCAGTTCCCTTATTGAGCGGCCCTCCTACGAGCAGTACTTC. Translation: CASSSLIERPSYEQYF. The genes are TRBV28 and TRBJ2-7; D is possibly TRBD2 (5 bases). With 4 bases removed from V and 0 bases from J, the gap between germline ends came to 16 bases. The CDR3 has 16 residues. Looked up from germline, CDR1 is MDHEN and CDR2 is SYDVKM.

The rearrangement links TRBV7-8 to TRBJ1-5; weak D call: TRBD1 (6 bases). The CDR3 is 16 amino acids. The V end was cut by 5 bases, the J end by 2 bases, with 16 bases between. From germline, CDR1 is SGHVS and CDR2 FQNEAQ. The CDR3 sequence: CASSHAGQFGNQPQHF. The CDR3 region has the DNA TGTGCCAGCAGCCACGCCGGACAGTTCGGCAATCAGCCCCAGCATTTT.

This clonotype was picked up a small number of times. The chain couples TRBV27 to TRBJ2-3; no firm D call. Germline V gene sequence: CDR1 MNHEY, CDR2 SMNVEV (reference sequence). The CDR3 runs to 12 residues. Trimming took off 6 bases at V and 5 bases at J, with 9 bases between the two ends. In DNA, the CDR3 is TGTGCCAGCAGAGAAAGACTAGATACGCAGTATTTT. This encodes CASRERLDTQYF.

A note on this clonotype: A junction boundary mismatches the germline segment, possibly from a read error. V and J are TRBV9 and TRBJ2-3; 11 bases align to TRBD2. Germline CDR1 and CDR2: SGDLS and YYNGEE. The CDR3 extends over 19 amino acids. This chain's CDR3 is CANSPRRLAGGTSTDTQYF. In DNA form, the CDR3 reads TGTGCCAACAGCCCGAGACGTCTAGCGGGGGGAACTAGCACAGATACGCAGTATTTT.

Ten or more counts support this clonotype. The chain uses TRBV7-6 and TRBJ2-3, with 8 bases fitting TRBD2. Trimming at V came to 5 bases and at J to 1 base, leaving 5 bases not matched to a gene. The CDR3 consists of 15 residues. Germline V gene sequence: CDR1 SGHVS, CDR2 FNYEAQ. The CDR3 region is CASSPSGSRTDTQYF. The CDR3 bases are TGTGCCAGCAGCCCAAGCGGGAGCCGCACAGATACGCAGTATTTT.

This clonotype occurred many times. The chain joins TRBV19 to TRBJ2-1; weak D call: TRBD2 (6 bases). Trimming removed 4 bases at V and 6 bases at J, with 10 bases between. Germline loops: CDR1 LNHDA, CDR2 SQIVND (reference sequence). This CDR3 contains 13 residues. CDR3 in DNA: TGTGCCAGTAGTACCCTAGCGACCAATGAGCAGTTCTTC. Its protein product is CASSTLATNEQFF.

This clonotype was counted a few times. The chain uses TRBV7-2 and TRBJ2-5; either TRBD1 or TRBD2 may supply D (5 bases each). Germline CDR1 SGHTA, CDR2 FQGNSA. The length of the CDR3 is 13 residues. The germline V and J ends were trimmed by 5 bases and 7 bases, with 14 bases remaining between them. The CDR3, as DNA: TGTGCCAGCAGCCGGGACGGCCGCGGGACCCAGTACTTC. The encoded protein is CASSRDGRGTQYF.

The chain is built from TRBV11-3 and TRBJ2-5, with 8 bases aligning to TRBD1. With V trimmed by 5 bases and J by 5 bases, 10 bases remained unmatched. Germline CDR1 reads SGHNT; CDR2 reads YENEEA. The CDR3 runs 15 residues. CDR3 bases: TGTGCCAGCAGCCTGGGTGCAGGGGGCGCGGAGACCCAGTACTTC. Translated, it gives CASSLGAGGAETQYF.

The rearrangement links TRBV4-3 to TRBJ2-7; the D is unclear. This CDR3 has 14 residues. Looked up from germline, CDR1 is LGHNA and CDR2 is YSLEER. Trimming cost V 0 bases and J 2 bases, with 8 bases left between them. CDR3 loop: CASSQEASTYEQYF. DNA for the CDR3: TGCGCCAGCAGCCAAGAGGCCAGTACCTACGAGCAGTACTTC.

This clonotype was picked up a small number of times. The chain has TRBV18 and TRBJ2-7; D not resolved. Germline V gene lookup returns CDR1 KGHSH and CDR2 LQKENI. The CDR3 totals 16 residues. Trimming removed 4 bases at V and 3 bases at J, with 19 bases between. The CDR3 spells CASSHKLPGPDYEQYF. The CDR3 DNA sequence: TGTGCCAGCTCACACAAGCTCCCAGGTCCAGACTACGAGCAGTACTTC.

This clonotype has at least ten counts. The V gene is TRBV20-1, the J gene TRBJ2-7, with D uncertain. This CDR3 has 14 amino acids. V was trimmed by 8 bases and J by 0 bases, leaving 17 bases between them. From germline, CDR1 is DFQATT and CDR2 SNEGSKA (reference sequence). The CDR3 reads CSPRVRGVSYEQYF. In DNA form, the CDR3 reads TGCAGTCCCCGAGTCCGAGGCGTCTCCTACGAGCAGTACTTC.

Points on this clonotype: This may be a read error: a much more frequent sequence differs by one nucleotide. This chain connects TRBV10-2 to TRBJ1-5, with D uncertain. The CDR3 covers 14 residues. Trimming shortened V by 7 bases and J by 1 base, and 11 bases separated the two germline ends. CDR1 and CDR2 (germline): WSHSY, SAAADI. The CDR3 sequence is CASNGGRSNQPQHF. CDR3 nucleotide sequence: TGCGCCAGCAATGGCGGACGGAGCAATCAGCCCCAGCATTTT.